A single sample is the source of the 29 T cell receptor beta chains below, sequenced in a study of CD8+CD57+ T cells in acquired aplastic anemia. Investigators profiled TCR beta VDJ and CDR3 from genomic DNA template. MiXCR was run by TCRdb on the reads, yielding one entry per CDR3 protein. The sample carries over 150,000 distinct CDR3 sequences, around half recorded once. Patients chosen for sequencing had CD8+CD57+ cells that had expanded, as shown by flow cytometry. Sequencing was done on a sample of sorted CD4+, CD8+, or CD8+CD57+ T cells (not recorded which) from PBMCs. The receptors derive from a human donor with aplastic anemia.

V gene TRBV11-2 combines with J gene TRBJ2-3; no clear D. Germline CDR1 and CDR2: SGHAT and FQNNGV. This CDR3 has 17 amino acids. The V and J ends lost 1 base and 1 base respectively, with 15 bases between them. CDR3 protein: CASSLGVSTGGTDTQYF. The CDR3 nucleotides are TGTGCCAGCAGCTTAGGGGTGTCAACCGGTGGCACAGATACGCAGTATTTT.

Details on this clonotype: One base away lies a much larger clone, so this may be a sequencing read error. The genes are TRBV5-4 and TRBJ2-6; D possibly corresponds to TRBD1 (6 bases). The CDR3 loop spans 14 amino acids. Germline V gene sequence: CDR1 SGHNT, CDR2 YYREEE (reference sequence). V was trimmed by 7 bases and J by 4 bases, leaving 12 bases between them. The CDR3 bases are TGTGCCAGCTATGTAGGGACAGGGGCCAACGTCCTGACTTTC. This codes for CASYVGTGANVLTF.

The chain uses TRBV7-2 and TRBJ1-2; TRBD1 aligns across 11 bases. V dropped 5 bases and J dropped 10; count of bases not matched to a gene: 12. Germline CDR1 SGHTA, CDR2 FQGNSA. The CDR3 covers 15 residues. The chain's CDR3 is CASSTSGQGAETYTF. CDR3 sequence (DNA): TGTGCCAGCAGCACTAGCGGACAGGGGGCTGAAACCTACACCTTC.

This chain links TRBV7-8 with TRBJ2-1; maybe TRBD1 (6 bases). The CDR3 is made up of 11 amino acids. V was pared by 2 bases and J by 13 bases, with 9 bases between. The V gene's germline CDR1 is SGHVS and CDR2 FQNEAQ. This CDR3 reads CASSLLQGQFF. The CDR3 nucleotides read TGTGCCAGCAGCTTACTACAGGGACAGTTCTTC.

V and J are TRBV29-1 and TRBJ2-7, with a possible D match to TRBD1 (5 bases). Germline V gene data show CDR1 as SQVTM and CDR2 as ANQGSEA. The CDR3 length is 12 residues. Between the trimmed V and J ends, which lost 4 bases and 3 bases, there was a span of 10 bases. CDR3 sequence: CSVAREGYEQYF. For the CDR3, the DNA is TGCAGCGTTGCCAGGGAAGGCTACGAGCAGTACTTC.

This clonotype was seen at least ten times. This sequence joins TRBV5-6 and TRBJ2-7; TRBD1 agrees at 8 bases. V lost 4 bases to trimming and J lost 0 bases; unmatched junction nucleotides: 9. In germline, CDR1 is SGHDT, CDR2 YYEEEE. The CDR3 is 16 amino acids. The CDR3 reads CASSAAAGGSSYEQYF. The CDR3 DNA reads TGTGCCAGCAGCGCCGCTGCAGGGGGCAGCTCCTACGAGCAGTACTTC.

The chain uses TRBV11-2 and TRBJ2-7; D may be TRBD1 (6 bases). The CDR3 covers 16 residues. V gave up 4 bases and J gave up 3 bases, with 19 bases separating them. The germline V gene encodes CDR1 SGHAT and CDR2 FQNNGV. This CDR3 is CASSSWTGTNGYEQYF. The CDR3 coding sequence is TGTGCCAGCAGCTCTTGGACCGGGACAAACGGCTACGAGCAGTACTTC.

This clonotype has at least ten counts. The rearrangement uses TRBV5-1 and TRBJ1-1, with a possible D match to TRBD1 (5 bases). CDR3 length: 16 residues. Germline V gene lookup returns CDR1 SGHRS and CDR2 YFSETQ. The V and J ends lost 2 bases and 2 bases respectively, with 16 bases between them. The CDR3 loop reads CASSFKGIATNTEAFF. The CDR3 DNA follows: TGCGCCAGCAGCTTTAAGGGGATAGCTACAAACACTGAAGCTTTCTTT.

The genes are TRBV12-3 or TRBV12-4 and TRBJ1-1; no clear D. This CDR3 contains 13 residues. The V end was cut by 2 bases, the J end by 7 bases, with 11 bases between. This chain's CDR3 is CASSLRVFGEAFF. DNA for the CDR3: TGTGCCAGCAGTTTAAGGGTGTTTGGTGAAGCTTTCTTT.

The V call is TRBV5-1, the J call TRBJ2-2; tentatively, D is TRBD1 or TRBD2 (5 bases each). The CDR3 has 15 amino acids. Trimming pared 0 bases from V and 5 bases from J, leaving 11 bases between. Per the germline V gene, CDR1 is SGHRS and CDR2 is YFSETQ. The CDR3 coding sequence is TGCGCCAGCAGCTTGGGAGGGGACGGGACCGGGGAGCTGTTTTTT. Its protein product is CASSLGGDGTGELFF.

The chain combines TRBV6-1 with TRBJ2-7; 9 nucleotides agree with TRBD2. V dropped 4 bases and J dropped 1; count of bases not matched to a gene: 5. CDR3 length equals 15 residues. Germline lookup yields CDR1 MNHNS and CDR2 SASEGT. The CDR3 loop reads CASSAYSGGSYEQYF. DNA for the CDR3: TGTGCCAGCAGTGCTTATAGCGGGGGTTCCTACGAGCAGTACTTC.

The J gene is TRBJ1-6, the V gene TRBV9; D is uncertain. Trimming removed 3 bases at V and 7 bases at J, with 5 bases between. Germline-derived CDR1 and CDR2 are SGDLS and YYNGEE. The CDR3 totals 12 residues. The CDR3 here is CASSAFNSPLHF. The CDR3 DNA reads TGTGCCAGCAGCGCTTTCAATTCACCCCTCCACTTT.

There are a few counts of this clonotype. In DNA, the CDR3 is TGTGCCAGCAGCTACAGGGACAGGGTTCAAGAGACCCAGTACTTC. It encodes CASSYRDRVQETQYF. V and J are TRBV7-9 and TRBJ2-5; 9 bases are a match to TRBD1. V was clipped by 4 bases and J by 2 bases; unmatched bases: 5. Germline V gene lookup returns CDR1 SEHNR and CDR2 FQNEAQ (reference sequence). The CDR3 totals 15 residues. Full variable domain (outside the CDR3, taken from reference TRBV7-9 and TRBJ2-5): DTGVSQNPRHKITKRGQNVTFRCDPISEHNRLYWYRQTLGQGPEFLTYFQNEAQLEKSRLLSDRFSAERPKGSFSTLEIQRTEQGDSAMYLCASSYRDRVQETQYFGPGTRLLVL.

Note on this clonotype: A much larger clone sits a single nucleotide away, making a read error possible. This rearrangement joins TRBV5-1 to TRBJ2-1; perhaps TRBD1 as D (5 bases). Germline V gene lookup returns CDR1 SGHRS and CDR2 YFSETQ. CDR3 length equals 14 residues. V was pared by 1 base and J by 6 bases, with 11 bases between. CDR3 nucleotides: TGCGCCAGCAGCTTGTGGGGCAGAAGCAATGAGCAGTTCTTC. This gives the protein CASSLWGRSNEQFF. Full variable domain (outside the CDR3, taken from reference TRBV5-1 and TRBJ2-1): KAGVTQTPRYLIKTRGQQVTLSCSPISGHRSVSWYQQTPGQGLQFLFEYFSETQRNKGNFPGRFSGRQFSNSRSEMNVSTLELGDSALYLCASSLWGRSNEQFFGPGTRLTVL.

This clonotype appeared many times. The chain is built from TRBV6-5 and TRBJ2-3, with D uncertain. The germline V and J ends were trimmed by 4 bases and 4 bases, with 6 bases remaining between them. Germline V gene sequence: CDR1 MNHEY, CDR2 SVGAGI. The CDR3 runs 12 residues. The CDR3 sequence is CASSSHPDTQYF. CDR3 in DNA: TGTGCCAGCAGTTCCCACCCAGATACGCAGTATTTT.

This clonotype was seen at least ten times. The chain joins TRBV2 to TRBJ2-7, with TRBD2 matching over 11 bases. Germline V gene data show CDR1 as SNHLY and CDR2 as FYNNEI. This CDR3 spans 16 amino acids. Trimming at V came to 4 bases and at J to 2 bases, leaving 7 bases not matched to a gene. The CDR3 coding sequence is TGTGCCAGCAGTGTACTAGCGGGGGCCGGGACCTACGAGCAGTACTTC. It yields the protein CASSVLAGAGTYEQYF.

In this sample, this clonotype turned up many times. The chain couples TRBV7-9 to TRBJ2-7; either TRBD1 or TRBD2 may supply D (5 bases each). The CDR3 has 16 residues. The V and J ends lost 3 bases and 2 bases respectively, with 17 bases between them. Germline lookup yields CDR1 SEHNR and CDR2 FQNEAQ (reference sequence). The CDR3 reads CASSFATGGPAYEQYF. In DNA, the CDR3 is TGTGCCAGCAGCTTCGCGACTGGGGGACCGGCCTACGAGCAGTACTTC.

This clonotype was observed at least ten times. This chain links TRBV12-3 or TRBV12-4 with TRBJ2-5; 11 bases align to TRBD2. Trimming at V came to 1 base and at J to 6 bases, leaving 4 bases not matched to a gene. CDR3 length equals 15 residues. CDR3 DNA: TGTGCCAGCAGTTTAGTAGCGGGGGGGCCGAAGACCCAGTACTTC. Translation: CASSLVAGGPKTQYF.

This clonotype was picked up many times. The chain carries TRBV4-3 and TRBJ2-6; the D is unclear. The CDR3 is made up of 17 amino acids. Germline V CDR1 and CDR2: LGHNA, YSLEER. V was cut by 0 bases and J by 0 bases, with 9 bases left in between. CDR3 sequence reads: CASSQEGGTSGANVLTF. As DNA, the CDR3 is TGCGCCAGCAGCCAAGAGGGTGGTACCTCTGGGGCCAACGTCCTGACTTTC.

The chain employs TRBV29-1 and TRBJ2-3; D not certain. The CDR3 has 12 residues. V was shortened by 5 bases and J by 2 bases, with 8 bases between the two germline ends. Per germline, CDR1 SQVTM and CDR2 ANQGSEA. CDR3 nucleotide sequence: TGCAGCGTTACGGAGCCCACAGATACGCAGTATTTT. Amino acid sequence: CSVTEPTDTQYF.

This clonotype appeared many times. The chain is built from TRBV27 and TRBJ2-3; 7 nucleotides agree with TRBD2. The CDR3 spans 13 residues. V shed 3 bases and J 4 bases; nucleotides not matched to a gene: 1. Germline V lookup: CDR1 MNHEY, CDR2 SMNVEV (reference sequence). The CDR3 loop reads CASSFRGADTQYF. CDR3 DNA sequence: TGTGCCAGCAGTTTTCGGGGGGCAGATACGCAGTATTTT.

This clonotype is a singleton in its sample. This rearrangement joins TRBV12-3 or TRBV12-4 to TRBJ1-3, with D hard to call. V was clipped by 5 bases and J by 0 bases, with 11 bases between them. This CDR3 has 15 amino acids. CDR3 sequence: CASSDRGASGNTIYF. CDR3 bases: TGTGCCAGCAGTGACCGAGGAGCCTCTGGAAACACCATATATTTT.

There are many counts of this clonotype. The V and J genes are TRBV19 and TRBJ2-7, with a tentative D call TRBD1 (6 bases). The CDR3 totals 15 residues. CDR1 and CDR2 from the germline V gene are LNHDA and SQIVND (reference sequence). With 5 bases removed from V and 3 bases from J, the gap between germline ends came to 17 bases. The CDR3 protein is CASSSFGTRDYEQYF. The CDR3 nucleotides are TGTGCCAGTAGTTCCTTCGGGACAAGAGACTACGAGCAGTACTTC.

Many counts were recorded for this clonotype. This rearrangement joins TRBV19 to TRBJ2-7; D not certain. Germline V gene sequence: CDR1 LNHDA, CDR2 SQIVND (reference sequence). The CDR3 has 14 residues. V lost 7 bases and J 1 base, leaving 14 bases between the germline ends. In DNA form, the CDR3 reads TGTGCCAGTACCCCCCGAGGCTATTCCTACGAGCAGTACTTC. It translates to CASTPRGYSYEQYF.

The chain recombines TRBV9 with TRBJ2-3; no definite D call. Germline CDR1 and CDR2: SGDLS and YYNGEE. V shed 3 bases and J shed 3 bases, with 5 bases lying between them. CDR3 length: 12 amino acids. This chain's CDR3 is CASSGETDTQYF. The DNA for the CDR3 is TGTGCCAGCAGCGGGGAAACAGATACGCAGTATTTT.

Ten or more counts support this clonotype. The CDR3: CASSLQRGRDYNEQFF. The CDR3 DNA reads as TGTGCCAGCAGCTTACAGCGGGGGAGAGATTACAATGAGCAGTTCTTC. This chain joins TRBV7-8 and TRBJ2-1; 8 bases match TRBD2. V lost 2 bases and J lost 4; bases outside the gene matches: 7. Germline V lookup: CDR1 SGHVS, CDR2 FQNEAQ. CDR3 length: 16 amino acids.

The CDR3 nucleotides are TGTGCCAGCAGTCGACTCATCAACTATGGCTACACCTTC. This sequence encodes CASSRLINYGYTF. V gene TRBV14 combines with J gene TRBJ1-2; D gene unclear. The CDR3 length is 13 residues. Trimming removed 6 bases at V and 2 bases at J, with 10 bases between. CDR1 and CDR2 (germline): SGHDN, FVKESK.

This clonotype has a single count. This may arise from a read error, as a much more abundant clone is one base away. The rearrangement joins TRBV14 to TRBJ2-1, with 8 bases aligning to TRBD1. This CDR3 spans 15 amino acids. Germline lookup yields CDR1 SGHDN and CDR2 FVKESK. As DNA, the CDR3 is TGTGCCAACAGCCAAAACCCAGGGGGCTTGGATGAGCAGTTCTTC. This gives the protein CANSQNPGGLDEQFF.

This clonotype was detected many times. The chain uses TRBV11-2 and TRBJ2-3; D is uncertain. Trimming shortened V by 10 bases and J by 0 bases, and 8 bases separated the two germline ends. Germline assignment: CDR1 SGHAT and CDR2 FQNNGV. The CDR3 has 12 amino acids. CDR3 residues: CATRPSTDTQYF. CDR3 nucleotides: TGTGCCACAAGGCCAAGCACAGATACGCAGTATTTT.